This TCR beta chain came from a study of neoadjuvant anti-PD-1 for oral cavity cancer. About the study: Patients without progression got a fourth dose around day 43.

Clones were read by immunoSEQ multiplex PCR, and TCRdb kept only the in-frame ones, dropping some. This table holds roughly 10,000 clones, approximately 52% found once. This CDR3 is built from 13 residues. V gave up 2 bases and J gave up 7 bases, with 9 bases separating them. The V gene's germline CDR1 is KGHSH and CDR2 LQKENI. Patients had newly diagnosed, untreated stage II-IVA oral cavity squamous cell carcinoma. A remark on this clone: Its target is unknown.

Overall study results and limits: Pretreatment Treg/Th17 ratio correlated inversely with post-treatment tumor clonality. Only three patients per response group were TCR-analyzed; validation needed.

The J gene is TRBJ1-3, the V gene TRBV18; the D is unclear. The sample consisted of tumor tissue, taken before nivolumab (anti-PD-1) treatment. This sequence originates from a person between 40 and 80 years old with oral cavity squamous cell carcinoma. The DNA of the CDR3 is TGTGCCAGCTCACCAGACGTTGGGAACACCATATATTTT. Protein product: CASSPDVGNTIYF.